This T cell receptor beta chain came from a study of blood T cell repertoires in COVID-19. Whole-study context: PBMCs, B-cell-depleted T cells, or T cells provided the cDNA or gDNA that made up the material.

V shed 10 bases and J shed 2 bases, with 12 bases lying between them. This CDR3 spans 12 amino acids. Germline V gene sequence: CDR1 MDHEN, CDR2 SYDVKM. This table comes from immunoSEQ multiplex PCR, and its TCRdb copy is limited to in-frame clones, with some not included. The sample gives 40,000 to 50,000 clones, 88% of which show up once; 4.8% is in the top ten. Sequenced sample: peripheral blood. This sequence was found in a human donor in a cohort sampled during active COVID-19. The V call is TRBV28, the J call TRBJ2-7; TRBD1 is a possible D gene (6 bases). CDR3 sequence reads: CATGAPTYEQYF. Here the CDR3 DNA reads TGTGCCACAGGGGCCCCAACCTACGAGCAGTACTTC.